The following is a T cell receptor beta chain sequence with its context. Its antigen remains unknown. Primers included in the PCR were 60 Vbeta and 13 Jbeta primers. Assay used: immunoSEQ multiplex PCR; TCRdb lists only in-frame clones, some missing. The profile shows roughly 130,000 clones, around four fifths of them singletons. The data stem from a study of cytomegalovirus exposure and HLA in healthy donors. Study-wide findings and caveats: In vitro, three CMV-associated chains proved specific for CMV antigens. TCR sequences were mostly rare, though some public TCRs occurred in many donors.

This CDR3 is 19 amino acids long. V lost 3 bases, J lost 5 bases, and 22 bases stayed unmatched. The V gene's germline CDR1 is LNHDA and CDR2 SQIVND (reference sequence). The chain uses TRBV19 and TRBJ2-7, with 7 bases lining up with TRBD1. The specimen sequenced was PBMCs. The receptor's source is a woman in her thirties or forties in good health and CMV-seropositive. CDR3 loop: CASSIWPPRATTGIDEQYF. The CDR3 DNA reads as TGTGCCAGTAGTATTTGGCCGCCCAGGGCAACGACAGGGATAGACGAGCAGTACTTC.